A single sample gave rise to the 24 T cell receptor beta chains below, sequenced in a study of neurological immune-mediated disorders. Each CDR3 protein is one row after TCRdb ran MiXCR on the 5' RACE reads. This table holds approximately 82,000 distinct CDR3 sequences, roughly 15% found once. Sequences were obtained from PBMCs. The receptors were gathered from a woman aged 50 to 65 in good health.

This clonotype has only a few counts. V is TRBV5-1 and J is TRBJ2-7, with 16 positions matching TRBD2. CDR1 is SGHRS and CDR2 is YFSETQ in the germline V gene. The V segment lost 6 bases and the J segment 4 bases; nucleotides outside the gene matches: 10. The CDR3 spans 17 residues. The CDR3, as DNA: TGCGCCAGCACCATTGGGACTAGCGGGAGGGCCTATTACGAGCAGTACTTC. Protein: CASTIGTSGRAYYEQYF.

In this sample, this clonotype turned up many times. J is TRBJ2-5 and V is TRBV5-1; 10 bases are a match to TRBD2. This CDR3 region has 15 residues. CDR1 is SGHRS, CDR2 YFSETQ, per germline. Losses at the gene ends were 5 bases for V and 5 bases for J; bases not matched to a gene: 9. The CDR3 DNA reads as TGCGCCAGCAGGGCGAGCGGGGGGGCCTACGAGACCCAGTACTTC. Amino acids: CASRASGGAYETQYF.

This clonotype was seen repeatedly, ten times or more. This chain uses TRBV5-1 with TRBJ2-1; tentatively, D is TRBD1 (5 bases). Germline-derived CDR1 and CDR2 are SGHRS and YFSETQ. The CDR3 consists of 14 residues. The V and J ends lost 0 bases and 7 bases respectively, with 11 bases between them. The CDR3 DNA reads as TGCGCCAGCAGCTTGGGACAGTTGGGGAATGAGCAGTTCTTC. This gives the protein CASSLGQLGNEQFF.

This clonotype occurred a few times. The chain carries TRBV4-2 and TRBJ2-2; D is perhaps TRBD2 (6 bases). CDR1 and CDR2 (germline): LGHNA, YNFKEQ. The CDR3 loop spans 15 amino acids. V gave up 1 base and J gave up 0 bases, with 6 bases separating them. The CDR3 region has the DNA TGTGCCAGCAGCCAAGGCGGGGCGAACACCGGGGAGCTGTTTTTT. It is translated as CASSQGGANTGELFF.

In its sample, this clonotype was seen many times. The rearrangement links TRBV12-3 or TRBV12-4 to TRBJ1-6; TRBD1 agrees at 9 bases. V lost 6 bases and J lost 5; bases outside the gene matches: 5. There are 15 residues in the CDR3. The CDR3 nucleotides read TGTGCCAGCAGGGCTTGGACAGGGGATAATTCACCCCTCCACTTT. Protein product: CASRAWTGDNSPLHF.

The rearrangement uses TRBV7-9 and TRBJ1-2; TRBD1 agrees at 9 bases. The CDR3 sequence is 18 residues long. The V and J ends lost 1 base and 2 bases, in that order; junction bases with no gene match: 11. The V gene's germline CDR1 is SEHNR and CDR2 FQNEAQ (reference sequence). In nucleotides, the CDR3 is TGTGCCAGCAGCTTAGGTGGGACAGGGAAGTTTTCGAACTATGGCTACACCTTC. This codes for CASSLGGTGKFSNYGYTF.

This clonotype was seen many times. J is TRBJ1-1 and V is TRBV7-3; 7 bases line up with TRBD1. The germline gives CDR1 SGHTA, CDR2 FQGTGA. V lost 3 bases and J lost 1; bases outside the gene matches: 5. The CDR3 covers 15 residues. The CDR3 loop is CASSFQGGRNTEAFF. The CDR3 region has the DNA TGTGCCAGCAGCTTCCAGGGGGGGCGGAACACTGAAGCTTTCTTT.

The rearrangement links TRBV7-2 to TRBJ2-3, with D hard to call. The V end was cut by 2 bases, the J end by 0 bases, with 12 bases between. Germline values: CDR1 SGHTA, CDR2 FQGNSA. This CDR3 is built from 16 residues. CDR3 sequence: CASSLFWRSSTDTQYF. CDR3 in DNA: TGTGCCAGCAGCTTATTTTGGCGCTCTAGCACAGATACGCAGTATTTT.

This clonotype came up many times. The V call is TRBV7-6, the J call TRBJ2-5; 8 nucleotides match TRBD2. The CDR3 length is 17 residues. Germline loops: CDR1 SGHVS, CDR2 FNYEAQ. The J segment lost 3 bases and the V segment lost 0 bases, leaving 9 bases of the junction unmatched. CDR3 protein: CASSLAERERREETQYF. CDR3 DNA: TGTGCCAGCAGCTTAGCCGAGCGGGAGAGGAGGGAAGAGACCCAGTACTTC.

This clonotype occurred many times. V usage is TRBV7-2 and J usage is TRBJ2-5; 9 bases align to TRBD2. CDR1 is SGHTA, CDR2 FQGNSA, per germline. The V and J ends lost 6 bases and 5 bases, in that order; junction bases with no gene match: 10. This CDR3 is 15 amino acids long. The CDR3 loop is CASSFYGAGGETQYF. The DNA for the CDR3 is TGTGCCAGCAGTTTCTACGGAGCGGGGGGTGAGACCCAGTACTTC.

This clonotype was detected many times. The chain recombines TRBV6-2 or TRBV6-3 with TRBJ2-3; perhaps D is TRBD1 or TRBD2 (7 bases each). From germline, CDR1 is MNHEY and CDR2 SVGEGT. V was cut by 4 bases and J by 3 bases, with 23 bases left in between. This CDR3 comprises 18 residues. CDR3 amino acids: CASSSPDLRGGKTDTQYF. The CDR3 coding sequence is TGTGCCAGCAGTTCACCAGACCTCAGGGGGGGGAAGACAGATACGCAGTATTTT.

This clonotype has ten or more counts. The chain couples TRBV29-1 to TRBJ2-1; 7 positions match TRBD1. Germline V gene data show CDR1 as SQVTM and CDR2 as ANQGSEA. V shed 7 bases and J 5 bases; nucleotides not matched to a gene: 8. CDR3 length: 13 amino acids. In DNA, the CDR3 is TGCAGCGCGTACAACAGGGGAAACAATGAGCAGTTCTTC. Translation gives CSAYNRGNNEQFF.

V gene TRBV11-2 combines with J gene TRBJ2-1; 12 nucleotides line up with TRBD2. CDR1 is SGHAT, CDR2 FQNNGV, per germline. The CDR3 sequence is 16 residues long. V shed 5 bases, J shed 8 bases, and the junction held 10 bases outside the gene matches. In DNA, the CDR3 is TGTGCCAGCAGCCTGTTGACTAGCGGGAGAAAATATGAGCAGTTCTTC. This gives the protein CASSLLTSGRKYEQFF.

This clonotype was recorded at least ten times. The chain combines TRBV15 with TRBJ1-2, with D possibly matching TRBD1 (6 bases). The CDR3 length is 15 residues. Germline lookup yields CDR1 LNHNV and CDR2 YYDKDF (reference sequence). Trimming took off 1 base at V and 5 bases at J, with 14 bases between the two ends. The CDR3 DNA reads as TGTGCCACCAGCAGAGGACGGGGGCAAGGGTATGGCTACACCTTC. Amino acid sequence: CATSRGRGQGYGYTF.

This clonotype was observed many times. Written as DNA, the CDR3 is TGTGCCAGCAGTGAGGGGCTTGAGACCCAGTACTTC. This translates into CASSEGLETQYF. The chain carries TRBV2 and TRBJ2-5; possibly TRBD1 for D (5 bases). The V and J ends lost 3 bases and 5 bases respectively, with 7 bases between them. The CDR3 extends over 12 amino acids. Germline CDR1 reads SNHLY; CDR2 reads FYNNEI.

The rearrangement uses TRBV10-3 and TRBJ2-3, with 7 bases identical to TRBD2. CDR3 size: 14 residues. Germline CDR1 is ENHRY and CDR2 is SYGVKD. V lost 8 bases to trimming and J lost 0 bases; unmatched junction nucleotides: 5. The CDR3 sequence is CAIGLEPSTDTQYF. The CDR3 DNA sequence: TGTGCCATCGGACTAGAGCCAAGCACAGATACGCAGTATTTT.

This clonotype was counted a few times. V and J are TRBV6-5 and TRBJ2-3, with TRBD2 matching over 8 bases. Germline trimming cut 9 bases from V and 6 bases from J; bases unmatched to any gene: 14. The germline V gene has CDR1 MNHEY and CDR2 SVGAGI. This CDR3 has 15 residues. As DNA, the CDR3 is TGTGCCAGAGAATGCACGTCGCGGGGGGCTGATACGCAGTATTTT. This sequence encodes CARECTSRGADTQYF.

Many counts were recorded for this clonotype. The chain couples TRBV20-1 to TRBJ1-2; 8 bases line up with TRBD1. With 1 base clipped from V and 6 bases from J, the junction kept 4 bases outside the gene matches. The V gene's germline CDR1 is DFQATT and CDR2 SNEGSKA (reference sequence). The CDR3 covers 13 residues. CDR3: CSARGQGSDGYTF. As DNA, the CDR3 is TGCAGTGCTAGAGGACAGGGGAGTGATGGCTACACCTTC.

This clonotype was counted many times. V and J are TRBV5-1 and TRBJ2-3, with 8 nucleotides matching TRBD2. The CDR3 length is 15 residues. Germline CDR1 reads SGHRS; CDR2 reads YFSETQ. The V and J ends lost 1 base and 6 bases, in that order; junction bases with no gene match: 7. Written as DNA, the CDR3 is TGCGCCAGCAGCTTGTTCGGGGGGGCCGAGGATACGCAGTATTTT. Residues: CASSLFGGAEDTQYF.

CDR3 coding DNA: TGTGCCAGCAGCTCCTTCCGGGCGGGATCAAACTATGGCTACACCTTC. It translates to CASSSFRAGSNYGYTF. V gene TRBV3-1 combines with J gene TRBJ1-2; D is undetermined. The CDR3 is 16 amino acids. From germline, CDR1 is LGHDT and CDR2 YNNKEL (reference sequence). Trimming shortened V by 5 bases and J by 2 bases, and 18 bases separated the two germline ends.

This clonotype was found many times. V usage is TRBV12-5 and J usage is TRBJ2-2; D unresolved. Germline values: CDR1 LGHNT, CDR2 FRNRAP. V lost 10 bases to trimming and J lost 6 bases, with 12 bases between them. This CDR3 is 12 amino acids long. The DNA of the CDR3 is TGTGCTACACAGTTCGGGCCCGGGGAGCTGTTTTTT. This sequence encodes CATQFGPGELFF.

This clonotype has ten or more counts. The J gene is TRBJ1-5, the V gene TRBV12-3 or TRBV12-4, with 8 bases fitting TRBD1. Trimming cost V 5 bases and J 6 bases; bases outside gene matches: 9. The CDR3 is made up of 15 amino acids. The CDR3 protein is CASSPPRTGIQPQHF. CDR3 DNA sequence: TGTGCCAGCAGTCCCCCGAGGACAGGGATTCAGCCCCAGCATTTT.

In this sample, this clonotype turned up many times. CDR3 residues: CAITVGLAASEQYF. The CDR3 DNA sequence: TGTGCCATCACGGTAGGACTAGCGGCCTCCGAGCAGTACTTC. The V call is TRBV10-3, the J call TRBJ2-7, with 10 bases that match TRBD2. CDR3 length: 14 residues. Looked up from germline, CDR1 is ENHRY and CDR2 is SYGVKD. With V trimmed by 7 bases and J by 6 bases, 9 bases remained unmatched.

This clonotype came up many times. This sequence joins TRBV28 and TRBJ2-7, with 11 nucleotides matching TRBD1. The germline V gene has CDR1 MDHEN and CDR2 SYDVKM. V lost 5 bases and J lost 2; bases outside the gene matches: 5. CDR3 length: 15 amino acids. CDR3 sequence reads: CASSPRGQGAYEQYF. In DNA, the CDR3 is TGTGCCAGCAGTCCCCGGGGACAGGGGGCCTACGAGCAGTACTTC.